These 15 T cell receptor beta chains originate from one sample sequenced in a study of control samples from healthy donors and cancer patients. Only in-frame clones appear in the TCRdb table, and some are missing; sequencing was by immunoSEQ multiplex PCR. This table has hundreds of thousands of clones, roughly four fifths appearing once. Material for sequencing was PBMCs. The source is a woman aged 55-70 years with lung cancer.

The chain combines TRBV2 with TRBJ2-1; D not resolved. There are 14 residues in the CDR3. The germline gives CDR1 SNHLY, CDR2 FYNNEI. Trimming took off 7 bases at V and 0 bases at J, with 10 bases between the two ends. In DNA, the CDR3 is TGTGCCAGCATCCAGCAGAGCTCCTACAATGAGCAGTTCTTC. It specifies CASIQQSSYNEQFF.

The V gene is TRBV7-8, the J gene TRBJ1-1, with D possibly matching TRBD1 (6 bases). From germline, CDR1 is SGHVS and CDR2 FQNEAQ. Trimming removed 1 base at V and 2 bases at J, with 8 bases between. This CDR3 spans 14 amino acids. The CDR3 spells CASSLGQANTEAFF. In DNA, the CDR3 is TGTGCCAGCAGCTTAGGACAGGCCAACACTGAAGCTTTCTTT.

The V and J genes are TRBV27 and TRBJ2-1; D gene uncertain. Trimming removed 8 bases at V and 0 bases at J, with 5 bases between. Germline CDR1 is MNHEY and CDR2 is SMNVEV (reference sequence). The CDR3 is 12 residues long. The DNA of the CDR3 is TGTGCCAGCGGGTTCTCCTACAATGAGCAGTTCTTC. Its protein is CASGFSYNEQFF.

This clone was counted a single time. The V call is TRBV5-4, the J call TRBJ2-3; D may be TRBD1 or TRBD2 (5 bases each). The CDR3 is 15 residues long. The germline CDR1 and CDR2 sequences are SGHNT and YYREEE (reference sequence). V was shortened by 4 bases and J by 1 base, with 13 bases between the two germline ends. CDR3 protein: CASSRDRYRTDTQYF. The DNA for the CDR3 is TGTGCCAGCAGCCGGGACCGCTACCGCACAGATACGCAGTATTTT. Based on the CDR3 plus reference TRBV5-4 and TRBJ2-3, the full variable domain is ETGVTQSPTHLIKTRGQQVTLRCSSQSGHNTVSWYQQALGQGPQFIFQYYREEENGRGNFPPRFSGLQFPNYSSELNVNALELDDSALYLCASSRDRYRTDTQYFGPGTRLTVL.

The chain uses TRBV3-1 (or the pseudogene TRBV3-2) and TRBJ2-2; D unresolved. The CDR3 contains 11 residues. Germline-derived CDR1 and CDR2 are LGHDT and YNNKEL (reference sequence). The V gene lost 5 bases and the J gene lost 8 bases, with 6 bases spanning the gap. CDR3 protein: CASSDGGELFF. Here the CDR3 DNA reads TGTGCCAGCAGCGACGGAGGGGAGCTGTTTTTT.

The chain carries TRBV9 and TRBJ2-1, with D hard to call. Trimming left V 2 bases short and J 3 bases short, with 9 bases between. The CDR3 runs 14 residues. Germline values: CDR1 SGDLS, CDR2 YYNGEE. The CDR3 nucleotides are TGTGCCAGCAGCGTGGGTACCGTCTACAATGAGCAGTTCTTC. Translated: CASSVGTVYNEQFF.

The rearrangement uses TRBV19 and TRBJ2-7; TRBD2 aligns across 9 bases. This CDR3 region has 15 residues. With 3 bases clipped from V and 3 bases from J, the junction kept 6 bases outside the gene matches. Germline CDR1 reads LNHDA; CDR2 reads SQIVND (reference sequence). The CDR3 region is CASSIGSGGFYEQYF. The CDR3 nucleotides are TGTGCCAGTAGTATTGGTAGCGGGGGTTTCTACGAGCAGTACTTC.

V gene TRBV18 combines with J gene TRBJ2-5; no clear D gene. V was clipped by 4 bases and J by 3 bases, with 6 bases between them. The CDR3 sequence is 12 residues long. Germline V gives CDR1 KGHSH, CDR2 LQKENI. The CDR3 nucleotides read TGTGCCAGCTCACTAACAGAAGAGACCCAGTACTTC. Translated: CASSLTEETQYF.

This clone showed up just once. The chain is built from TRBV5-1 and TRBJ1-4; D is undetermined. In germline, CDR1 is SGHRS, CDR2 YFSETQ. Between the trimmed V and J ends, which lost 2 bases and 3 bases, there was a span of 8 bases. CDR3 size: 14 residues. CDR3 amino acids: CASSFSPPNEKLFF. The DNA of the CDR3 is TGCGCCAGCAGCTTCTCCCCGCCTAATGAAAAACTGTTTTTT. The variable domain in full, with the rest retrieved from reference TRBV5-1 and TRBJ1-4, is KAGVTQTPRYLIKTRGQQVTLSCSPISGHRSVSWYQQTPGQGLQFLFEYFSETQRNKGNFPGRFSGRQFSNSRSEMNVSTLELGDSALYLCASSFSPPNEKLFFGSGTQLSVL.

The V and J genes are TRBV6-5 and TRBJ2-3, with D hard to call. Trimming cost V 6 bases and J 9 bases, with 22 bases left between them. The CDR3 sequence is 15 residues long. The germline CDR1 and CDR2 sequences are MNHEY and SVGAGI. The CDR3 nucleotides are TGTGCCAGCAGCCGAGCGAACTCAGGCTCGAACACGCAGTATTTT. It specifies CASSRANSGSNTQYF.

The V call is TRBV5-1, the J call TRBJ2-5; possible D gene TRBD2, 6 bases. V dropped 6 bases and J dropped 2 bases, with 11 bases sitting between them. The CDR3 consists of 13 residues. From germline, CDR1 is SGHRS and CDR2 YFSETQ. DNA of the CDR3: TGCGCCAGCACCCTAGCGTCTCAAGAGACCCAGTACTTC. This sequence encodes CASTLASQETQYF.

The chain recombines TRBV29-1 with TRBJ2-3; 8 nucleotides agree with TRBD2. The CDR3 is 13 amino acids. With 3 bases clipped from V and 2 bases from J, the junction kept 1 base outside the gene matches. Germline V CDR1 and CDR2: SQVTM, ANQGSEA. CDR3 nucleotides: TGCAGCGTTGAGCGGGGGGCCACAGATACGCAGTATTTT. Protein sequence: CSVERGATDTQYF.

The chain couples TRBV15 to TRBJ2-7; a weak D match, TRBD2 (5 bases). Trimming pared 3 bases from V and 9 bases from J, leaving 18 bases between. This CDR3 is 14 amino acids long. Germline V gives CDR1 LNHNV, CDR2 YYDKDF (reference sequence). The DNA of the CDR3 is TGTGCCACCAGCAGCGTTTTCCCGGGATCTGTGCAGTACTTC. This sequence encodes CATSSVFPGSVQYF.

The rearrangement uses TRBV24-1 and TRBJ2-5; D assignment may be TRBD1 or TRBD2 (5 bases each). The CDR3 has 15 amino acids. V was cut by 3 bases and J by 4 bases, with 14 bases left in between. Per germline, CDR1 KGHDR and CDR2 SFDVKD. The DNA of the CDR3 is TGTGCCACCAGTGATCCCCGGGCCGGGGCAGAGACCCAGTACTTC. This gives the protein CATSDPRAGAETQYF.

Remarks on this clone: The sample contains more than one DNA sequence encoding this CDR3. The V and J genes are TRBV5-6 and TRBJ2-1; possibly TRBD1 for D (7 bases). The CDR3 runs to 16 residues. The V and J ends lost 4 bases and 0 bases respectively, with 14 bases between them. Per the germline V gene, CDR1 is SGHDT and CDR2 is YYEEEE. The CDR3 DNA sequence: TGTGCCAGCAGCCCCAGGGGGGTTAGCTCCTACAATGAGCAGTTCTTC. Amino acid sequence: CASSPRGVSSYNEQFF.